These T cell receptor beta chains were read from a single sample in a study of blood T cell repertoires in COVID-19. TCRdb's copy holds only in-frame clones and misses some; the assay was immunoSEQ multiplex PCR. The sample lists roughly 250,000 clones, roughly 87% seen once, with just over 7% in the top ten. Material for sequencing was peripheral blood. The source is a man in his sixties who had recovered from COVID-19. CDR3s leave out the opening cysteine and the closing phenylalanine or tryptophan.

V	J	CDR3
TRBV6-5	TRBJ2-5	ASSPDRAQETQY
TRBV3-1/TRBV3-2	TRBJ2-5	ASSPPWTKNLQETQY
TRBV27	TRBJ2-6	ASSRDTHYVGANVLT
TRBV10-2	TRBJ2-1	ASSSNRVYEQF
TRBV10-3	TRBJ1-1	AVGYERTEAF
TRBV5-5	TRBJ2-1	ASSLAGNPYNEQF
TRBV25-1	TRBJ1-6	ASVAGQTRSPLH
TRBV7-8	TRBJ1-5	ASSRAVTGGSNQPQH
TRBV21-1	TRBJ1-2	ASSPLLVGGGYT
TRBV11-2	TRBJ1-1	ASSLERGGIPEAF
TRBV7-9	TRBJ1-5	ASSFGTGGGQPQH
TRBV9	TRBJ2-1	ASSSRLAAYNEQF
TRBV2	TRBJ1-1	ASRGDRGLEAF
TRBV6-5	TRBJ2-2	ASTTGTGGTGELF
TRBV27	TRBJ1-4	ASSGTGGFEKLF
TRBV19	TRBJ1-1	ASSFGTRRGMNTEAF
TRBV10-1	TRBJ2-5	ASSAGTQGETQY
TRBV18	TRBJ2-7	ATSTGSYEQY
TRBV7-9	TRBJ1-2	ASSLVQVWGGYT
TRBV19	TRBJ1-3	ASSIQGDGNTIY
TRBV7-8	TRBJ2-2	ASSFTAGTSRNTGELF
TRBV21-1	TRBJ1-2	ASLRPGGDYGYT
TRBV23-1	TRBJ2-2	ASSQSKLCRGDWSGELF
TRBV6-5	TRBJ2-3	ASSSGGAGTDTQY
TRBV10-1	TRBJ1-6	ASSRDYNSPLH
TRBV11-2	TRBJ2-7	ASSQLAGSYEQY
TRBV30	TRBJ1-6	AWGGQGGNSPLH
TRBV5-1	TRBJ1-1	ASKGPPVNTEAF
TRBV30	TRBJ1-1	AWSVDTNTEAF
TRBV24-1	TRBJ2-2	ATSDPGTSGGAGNTGELF
TRBV2	TRBJ1-1	ASSTGINTEAF
TRBV9	TRBJ2-2	ASSGLGGGNTGELF
TRBV27	TRBJ2-3	ASKYGTGDRTDTQY
TRBV15	TRBJ2-1	ATRPTGTLFNEQF
TRBV23-1	TRBJ1-5	ASSQSRGNGNQPQH
TRBV25-1	TRBJ2-3	ATPSRGGPDTQY
TRBV7-9	TRBJ2-3	ASSLGDRGNTQY
TRBV2	TRBJ1-3	ASSSTGEQWVEGNTIY
TRBV5-6	TRBJ1-5	ASSLGTGWSQPQH
TRBV6-6	TRBJ1-3	ASSYSDRGGNTIY
TRBV3-1/TRBV3-2	TRBJ1-1	ASSQDWWGQNTEAF
TRBV7-9	TRBJ2-2	ASSLGTVNTGELF
TRBV9	TRBJ1-2	ASSATVGGYGYT
TRBV10-3	TRBJ1-2	AISEQGATYGYT
TRBV30	TRBJ1-2	AWSGDTGGYT
TRBV11-2	TRBJ1-1	ASSLSGNTEAF
TRBV5-1	TRBJ2-5	ASSLRQGLGTQY
TRBV30	TRBJ2-6	AWSGGARGSSGANVLT
TRBV4-2	TRBJ2-2	ASSQEGLSPTGELF
TRBV24-1	TRBJ2-3	ATSDLLASGSTDTQY
TRBV24-1	TRBJ1-5	ATSDVGQGNNQPQH
TRBV5-5	TRBJ1-6	ASSLGENSPLH
TRBV27	TRBJ1-6	ASSLSLQGWSPLH
TRBV11-2	TRBJ2-1	ASSLDRYYNEQF
TRBV12-3/TRBV12-4	TRBJ2-1	ASSSSSGNEQF
TRBV6-5	TRBJ2-1	ASSPDSHNEQF
TRBV18	TRBJ2-1	ASSPKLAGGENEQF
TRBV6-1	TRBJ2-1	ASSEGRAASEQF